This is a list of T cell receptor beta chains from one sample in a study of T cell responses to AZD1222 COVID-19 vaccine. Clones were read by immunoSEQ multiplex PCR, and TCRdb kept only the in-frame ones, dropping some. The sample yields some 140,000 clones, about 87% seen once. Sequenced material: peripheral blood, taken on day 0 of AZD1222 vaccination. Receptors originate from an adult in good health. Each CDR3 is given with its conserved first and last residue. D genes are given only for firm matches. Clone size is not always given. Where it is, it says once, few, many or a class for expanded clones.

J: TRBJ1-4
V: TRBV7-2
D: TRBD1
size: -
CDR3: CASSPRPTGGHEKLFF
DNA: TGTGCCAGCAGCCCCCGCCCGACAGGGGGCCATGAAAAACTGTTTTTT

J: TRBJ2-1
V: TRBV2
D: TRBD2
size: -
CDR3: CASGSGTSGGNEQFF
DNA: TGTGCCAGTGGGTCCGGGACTAGCGGGGGCAATGAGCAGTTCTTC

J: TRBJ2-7
V: TRBV12-3/TRBV12-4
D: -
size: -
CDR3: CASSFQRGYEQYF
DNA: TGTGCCAGCAGTTTTCAGAGGGGCTACGAGCAGTACTTC

J: TRBJ1-1
V: TRBV18
D: -
size: -
CDR3: CASSPRAQELNTEAFF
DNA: TGTGCCAGCTCACCACGGGCACAGGAGTTGAACACTGAAGCTTTCTTT

J: TRBJ2-5
V: TRBV19
D: TRBD2
size: -
CDR3: CASSIDLAGGETQYF
DNA: TGTGCCAGTAGTATAGATCTAGCGGGGGGAGAGACCCAGTACTTC

J: TRBJ1-1
V: TRBV5-4
D: -
size: once
CDR3: CASSAGLMNTEAFF
DNA: TGTGCCAGCAGCGCGGGACTGATGAACACTGAAGCTTTCTTT

J: TRBJ2-1
V: TRBV7-2
D: TRBD2
size: -
CDR3: CASSLGLAGPTEQFF
DNA: TGTGCCAGCAGCTTAGGTCTAGCGGGGCCAACTGAGCAGTTCTTC

J: TRBJ2-7
V: TRBV5-1
D: -
size: -
CDR3: CASSPTGSRRYEQYF
DNA: TGCGCCAGCAGCCCTACAGGGAGTCGTAGGTACGAGCAGTACTTC

J: TRBJ2-3
V: TRBV6-2/TRBV6-3
D: TRBD1
size: -
CDR3: CASSRTDRVGTDTQYF
DNA: TGTGCCAGCAGCCGGACCGACAGGGTCGGCACAGATACGCAGTATTTT

J: TRBJ1-5
V: TRBV2
D: TRBD1
size: -
CDR3: CASSTRQGSNQPQHF
DNA: TGTGCCAGCAGTACCCGACAGGGTAGCAATCAGCCCCAGCATTTT

J: TRBJ2-5
V: TRBV4-3
D: -
size: -
CDR3: CASSQEPDGAGETQYF
DNA: TGCGCCAGCAGCCAAGAACCCGATGGGGCCGGGGAGACCCAGTACTTC

J: TRBJ2-1
V: TRBV27
D: -
size: -
CDR3: CASSLSMVNEQFF
DNA: TGTGCCAGCAGTTTATCCATGGTCAATGAGCAGTTCTTC

J: TRBJ1-4
V: TRBV2
D: -
size: -
CDR3: CASSITDHGNKKLFF
DNA: TGTGCCAGCAGCATCACGGACCATGGAAACAAAAAACTGTTTTTT

J: TRBJ2-5
V: TRBV28
D: TRBD2
size: -
CDR3: CASSPRTSPVRETQYF
DNA: TGTGCCAGCAGTCCCCGGACTAGCCCGGTCCGGGAGACCCAGTACTTC

J: TRBJ1-6
V: TRBV3-1/TRBV3-2
D: -
size: -
CDR3: CASSPLPGTYNSPLHF
DNA: TGTGCCAGCAGCCCCCTTCCAGGGACCTATAATTCACCCCTCCACTTT

J: TRBJ2-7
V: TRBV28
D: -
size: -
CDR3: CASSSTLPYEQYF
DNA: TGTGCCAGCAGCTCGACACTACCCTACGAGCAGTACTTC

J: TRBJ1-2
V: TRBV12-3/TRBV12-4
D: -
size: -
CDR3: CASSLTENYGYTF
DNA: TGTGCCAGCAGTTTAACGGAGAACTATGGCTACACCTTC

J: TRBJ1-3
V: TRBV9
D: -
size: -
CDR3: CASSAPVGNTIYF
DNA: TGTGCCAGCAGCGCTCCGGTTGGAAACACCATATATTTT

J: TRBJ2-5
V: TRBV2
D: TRBD2
size: few
CDR3: CASRDGGAIETQYF
DNA: TGTGCCAGCAGGGACGGGGGGGCCATAGAGACCCAGTACTTC

J: TRBJ1-3
V: TRBV9
D: -
size: -
CDR3: CASSVEGQGWDTIYF
DNA: TGTGCCAGCAGCGTAGAGGGGCAGGGATGGGACACCATATATTTT

J: TRBJ2-3
V: TRBV3-1/TRBV3-2
D: -
size: -
CDR3: CASSHDRADTQYF
DNA: TGTGCCAGCAGCCATGACCGGGCAGATACGCAGTATTTT

J: TRBJ2-1
V: TRBV5-6
D: TRBD2
size: -
CDR3: CASSRAGGGYNEQFF
DNA: TGTGCCAGCAGCCGAGCGGGGGGCGGTTACAATGAGCAGTTCTTC

J: TRBJ1-2
V: TRBV18
D: TRBD1
size: -
CDR3: CASSPTETGGRGYTF
DNA: TGTGCCAGCTCCCCAACGGAGACAGGGGGTAGGGGCTACACCTTC

J: TRBJ1-1
V: TRBV3-1/TRBV3-2
D: TRBD1
size: few
CDR3: CASTISGGTEAFF
DNA: TGTGCCAGCACCATCTCAGGGGGGACTGAAGCTTTCTTT

J: TRBJ2-7
V: TRBV5-6
D: -
size: -
CDR3: CASSLNPGGAFEQYF
DNA: TGTGCCAGCAGCTTGAATCCGGGGGGCGCGTTCGAGCAGTACTTC

J: TRBJ2-1
V: TRBV2
D: TRBD1
size: -
CDR3: CASSRAGTGARFF
DNA: TGTGCCAGCAGCCGAGCCGGGACAGGGGCACGGTTCTTC

J: TRBJ2-2
V: TRBV19
D: -
size: -
CDR3: CASSTVGLNTGELFF
DNA: TGTGCCAGTAGTACGGTAGGCCTGAACACCGGGGAGCTGTTTTTT

J: TRBJ2-3
V: TRBV10-3
D: -
size: -
CDR3: CAISEGRPTDTQYF
DNA: TGTGCCATCAGTGAGGGCCGGCCCACAGATACGCAGTATTTT

J: TRBJ2-7
V: TRBV7-8
D: TRBD1
size: -
CDR3: CASSSQGRPYEQYF
DNA: TGTGCCAGCAGCTCACAGGGGCGCCCCTACGAGCAGTACTTC

J: TRBJ2-5
V: TRBV28
D: TRBD2
size: -
CDR3: CASSMTSGGGETQYF
DNA: TGTGCCAGCAGCATGACTAGCGGGGGGGGAGAGACCCAGTACTTC

J: TRBJ2-1
V: TRBV5-1
D: -
size: once
CDR3: CASGEGAYNEQFF
DNA: TGCGCCAGCGGGGAGGGGGCCTACAATGAGCAGTTCTTC

J: TRBJ1-2
V: TRBV29-1
D: TRBD1
size: -
CDR3: CSVPPGQGGFEGYTF
DNA: TGCAGCGTCCCACCGGGACAGGGAGGATTCGAAGGCTACACCTTC

J: TRBJ2-7
V: TRBV28
D: TRBD1
size: -
CDR3: CASSPRQGYEQYF
DNA: TGTGCCAGCAGTCCAAGACAGGGTTACGAGCAGTACTTC

J: TRBJ1-4
V: TRBV6-5
D: TRBD1
size: -
CDR3: CASSRTGATNEKLFF
DNA: TGTGCCAGCAGTAGAACAGGGGCCACTAATGAAAAACTGTTTTTT

J: TRBJ1-3
V: TRBV19
D: -
size: -
CDR3: CASSIPRSGNTIYF
DNA: TGTGCCAGTAGTATTCCGCGGTCAGGAAACACCATATATTTT

J: TRBJ2-1
V: TRBV4-2
D: TRBD2
size: -
CDR3: CASSQETSGGAYNEQFF
DNA: TGTGCCAGCAGCCAAGAGACTAGCGGGGGGGCTTACAATGAGCAGTTCTTC

J: TRBJ1-4
V: TRBV10-1
D: TRBD1
size: -
CDR3: CASSEITGDNEKLFF
DNA: TGCGCCAGCAGTGAGATCACAGGGGATAATGAAAAACTGTTTTTT

J: TRBJ1-4
V: TRBV14
D: -
size: -
CDR3: CASSQDVGQGNEKLFF
DNA: TGTGCCAGCAGCCAAGATGTTGGTCAGGGAAATGAAAAACTGTTTTTT

J: TRBJ2-2
V: TRBV19
D: TRBD1
size: -
CDR3: CASRSAGGAVNTGELFF
DNA: TGTGCCAGTAGATCGGCAGGGGGCGCGGTGAACACCGGGGAGCTGTTTTTT

J: TRBJ1-3
V: TRBV6-5
D: -
size: -
CDR3: CASNQAGKGNTIYF
DNA: TGTGCCAGCAACCAGGCAGGGAAAGGAAACACCATATATTTT

J: TRBJ1-3
V: TRBV25-1
D: TRBD1
size: few
CDR3: CASSLAGTGSSGNTIYF
DNA: TGTGCCAGCAGCCTCGCCGGGACAGGTTCCTCTGGAAACACCATATATTTT

J: TRBJ1-4
V: TRBV6-5
D: -
size: -
CDR3: CASSSTSVTNEKLFF
DNA: TGTGCCAGCAGTTCGACATCCGTCACTAATGAAAAACTGTTTTTT

J: TRBJ2-7
V: TRBV5-1
D: TRBD1
size: -
CDR3: CASSRRGQGDEQYF
DNA: TGCGCCAGCAGTCGCCGGGGACAGGGTGACGAGCAGTACTTC

J: TRBJ1-1
V: TRBV4-3
D: -
size: -
CDR3: CASSLGTRNFNTEAFF
DNA: TGCGCCAGCAGCCTCGGGACAAGGAATTTTAACACTGAAGCTTTCTTT

J: TRBJ1-3
V: TRBV3-1/TRBV3-2
D: -
size: -
CDR3: CASSPDRSREAGNTIYF
DNA: TGTGCCAGCAGCCCTGACCGTAGTCGGGAGGCTGGAAACACCATATATTTT

J: TRBJ2-1
V: TRBV7-2
D: TRBD2
size: -
CDR3: CASSLDGLAGRNEQFF
DNA: TGTGCCAGCAGCTTAGATGGGCTAGCGGGGCGCAATGAGCAGTTCTTC

J: TRBJ2-2
V: TRBV7-3
D: TRBD2
size: -
CDR3: CASSWHPSGGIAGELFF
DNA: TGTGCCAGCAGCTGGCACCCTAGCGGGGGTATCGCCGGGGAGCTGTTTTTT

J: TRBJ2-2
V: TRBV19
D: -
size: -
CDR3: CASRPDWTANTGELFF
DNA: TGTGCCAGTAGGCCGGACTGGACCGCGAACACCGGGGAGCTGTTTTTT

J: TRBJ1-5
V: TRBV29-1
D: -
size: -
CDR3: CSVAMTDNSPQHF
DNA: TGCAGCGTTGCCATGACAGACAACTCGCCCCAGCATTTT

J: TRBJ2-7
V: TRBV6-6
D: TRBD1
size: -
CDR3: CASSRGTGLSYEQYF
DNA: TGTGCCAGCAGCCGGGGGACAGGTCTTTCCTACGAGCAGTACTTC

J: TRBJ1-5
V: TRBV19
D: -
size: -
CDR3: CASNGDWTQPQHF
DNA: TGTGCCAGTAATGGGGATTGGACTCAGCCCCAGCATTTT